This TCR beta chain came from a study of blood T cell repertoires in COVID-19. Overall study context: COVID-19 samples, acute and convalescent, were from the United States, Italy and Spain. T cells, B-cell-depleted T cells, or PBMCs provided the cDNA or gDNA that served as material.

CDR3 length: 16 residues. The germline gives CDR1 SGHNT, CDR2 YYREEE (reference sequence). Trimming removed 4 bases from V and 5 bases from J; junction bases left unmatched: 9. Original handling: Reference gene primer amplification gave estimated nucleated cell counts. The assay was immunoSEQ multiplex PCR, and TCRdb's table has in-frame clones only and misses some. V and J calls and clone size are given by that table; D and trimming were obtained from the DNA. This repertoire shows roughly 190,000 clones, about 83% found once; its top ten account for 5.1%. The specimen was peripheral blood. This TCR was recovered from a woman in her 70s with active or convalescent COVID-19. The chain combines TRBV5-4 with TRBJ2-5; 12 nucleotides match TRBD2. CDR3 sequence: CASSLKTSGRGETQYF. The CDR3 DNA is TGTGCCAGCAGCCTGAAGACTAGCGGGAGAGGGGAGACCCAGTACTTC.